The entry below gives a single T cell receptor beta chain sequence along with its context. This CDR3 comprises 15 residues. CDR1 and CDR2 (germline): SNHLY, FYNNEI. V lost 6 bases to trimming and J lost 7 bases, with 19 bases between them. The authors ran the immunoSEQ assay, v3.0, at survey level. Assay used: immunoSEQ multiplex PCR; TCRdb lists only in-frame clones, some missing. In the table there are 25,000 to 35,000 clones, nearly 95% of which are singletons. The data derive from a study of long-term antiretroviral therapy in people with HIV. Study as a whole: The 2015 immediate-ART recommendation came about a decade after the earliest samples.

This TCR derives from a woman aged 40 to 49 with HIV. This rearrangement joins TRBV2 to TRBJ2-1; D gene unclear. The source was unsorted PBMCs, collected around 6.5 years after starting antiretroviral therapy. CDR3 protein: CASSPPQIGRNEQFF. For the CDR3, the DNA is TGTGCCAGCAGCCCTCCTCAGATAGGACGAAATGAGCAGTTCTTC.